One sample yielded the 18 T cell receptor beta chains listed below, sequenced in a study of T cell repertoires in cytomegalovirus infection. These receptors lack a known antigen. MiXCR, applied by TCRdb to the reads, yields one record per CDR3 protein. The data hold approximately 770,000 distinct CDR3 sequences, with about 27% observed a single time. Sample: cultured CD8+ T cells from PBMCs, taken from culture after CMV antigen stimulation. Receptors originate from a human donor in good health (CMV status not recorded). Some clones in this sample may be carry-over from other donors' samples.

This clonotype was recorded many times. The chain employs TRBV7-2 and TRBJ2-1, with D tentatively TRBD2 (6 bases). This CDR3 contains 13 residues. The V gene lost 6 bases and the J gene lost 7 bases, with 13 bases spanning the gap. CDR1 is SGHTA, CDR2 FQGNSA, per germline. Here the CDR3 DNA reads TGTGCCAGCAGACCACCGGGACTTAATGAGCAGTTCTTC. This sequence encodes CASRPPGLNEQFF.

This clonotype was observed at least ten times. The J gene is TRBJ2-3, the V gene TRBV27, with a weak D call TRBD2 (5 bases). Trimming took 4 bases from V and 5 from J, leaving 13 bases between them. CDR3 size: 14 residues. Per the germline V gene, CDR1 is MNHEY and CDR2 is SMNVEV (reference sequence). CDR3 amino acids: CASSYGGGGDTQYF. CDR3 DNA sequence: TGTGCCAGCAGTTACGGAGGCGGAGGAGATACGCAGTATTTT.

The CDR3 is CSARLPGQGLPNTEAFF. CDR3 bases: TGCAGTGCTAGACTCCCGGGACAGGGGTTACCGAACACTGAAGCTTTCTTT. The rearrangement links TRBV20-1 to TRBJ1-1, with 10 bases identical to TRBD1. Germline V gene data show CDR1 as DFQATT and CDR2 as SNEGSKA (reference sequence). The CDR3 is made up of 17 amino acids. V lost 2 bases to trimming and J lost 1 base; unmatched junction nucleotides: 10.

The rearrangement links TRBV7-9 to TRBJ2-5; 9 bases map to TRBD2. Unmatched junction bases numbered 4, after V lost 1 base and J lost 1 base. This CDR3 has 16 amino acids. Per the germline V gene, CDR1 is SEHNR and CDR2 is FQNEAQ (reference sequence). The CDR3 loop reads CASSLGQRGAQETQYF. The CDR3 bases are TGTGCCAGCAGCTTAGGACAGCGGGGGGCCCAAGAGACCCAGTACTTC.

Details on this clonotype: The DNA is omitted, as the CDR3 cannot be located on it reliably, and the CDR3 follows TCRdb's listing. V and J are TRBV19 and TRBJ1-2. The CDR3 is made up of 13 amino acids, end residues included. The germline V gene has CDR1 LNHDA and CDR2 SQIVND (reference sequence). The CDR3 loop is CASANGLYYGCTF.

This clonotype was detected many times. The rearrangement uses TRBV12-3 or TRBV12-4 and TRBJ2-7, with TRBD1 matching over 8 bases. The CDR3 has 17 residues. V shed 3 bases, J shed 3 bases, and the junction held 13 bases outside the gene matches. In nucleotides, the CDR3 is TGTGCCAGCAGTTTCACCGCGACGGGGACAGGTGGCTACGAGCAGTACTTC. Its translation: CASSFTATGTGGYEQYF.

The rearrangement links TRBV10-3 to TRBJ2-6, with D possibly TRBD2 on 6 matching bases. V lost 8 bases and J lost 4, with 27 bases in between. The CDR3 is made up of 19 amino acids. Germline assignment: CDR1 ENHRY and CDR2 SYGVKD. The CDR3 DNA is TGTGCCATCCGCCCCACGGAGGGAGCCTTCACTCTGGGGGCCAACGTCCTGACTTTC. This gives the protein CAIRPTEGAFTLGANVLTF.

This clonotype was detected a few times. V usage is TRBV7-6 and J usage is TRBJ1-1, with D uncertain. This CDR3 is built from 16 residues. Per the germline V gene, CDR1 is SGHVS and CDR2 is FNYEAQ. Trimming took off 3 bases at V and 7 bases at J, with 21 bases between the two ends. CDR3 amino acids: CASSFWPANGEIEAFF. CDR3 DNA sequence: TGTGCCAGCAGCTTCTGGCCTGCCAACGGGGAGATTGAAGCTTTCTTT.

This chain connects TRBV20-1 to TRBJ2-3, with 7 nucleotides matching TRBD1. Germline trimming cut 6 bases from V and 2 bases from J; bases unmatched to any gene: 8. Germline V CDR1 and CDR2: DFQATT, SNEGSKA (reference sequence). The CDR3 covers 14 residues. CDR3 DNA sequence: TGCAGTGCCCCTCAGGGGGTAGTCACAGATACGCAGTATTTT. Encoded protein: CSAPQGVVTDTQYF.

This clonotype was seen only a few times. This chain connects TRBV6-2 or TRBV6-3 to TRBJ1-2, with D unclear. The germline V gene has CDR1 MNHEY and CDR2 SVGEGT. Trimming took off 2 bases at V and 2 bases at J, with 18 bases between the two ends. The CDR3 length is 17 residues. CDR3 in DNA: TGTGCCAGCAGTTACCTGAAGGGAGGCACCGAGAACTATGGCTACACCTTC. Protein: CASSYLKGGTENYGYTF.

The chain couples TRBV19 to TRBJ1-4; no clear D gene. V dropped 3 bases and J dropped 5 bases, with 10 bases sitting between them. Germline CDR1 LNHDA, CDR2 SQIVND (reference sequence). CDR3 size: 14 residues. The CDR3, as DNA: TGTGCCAGTAGTATTTCAGGCTGGAATGAAAAACTGTTTTTT. Translated, it gives CASSISGWNEKLFF. Full variable domain (outside the CDR3, taken from reference TRBV19 and TRBJ1-4): DGGITQSPKYLFRKEGQNVTLSCEQNLNHDAMYWYRQDPGQGLRLIYYSQIVNDFQKGDIAEGYSVSREKKESFPLTVTSAQKNPTAFYLCASSISGWNEKLFFGSGTQLSVL.

There are a few counts of this clonotype. The chain is built from TRBV7-8 and TRBJ2-1; 10 bases match TRBD2. The germline V gene has CDR1 SGHVS and CDR2 FQNEAQ. CDR3 length: 17 amino acids. The trim removed 1 base at V and 3 bases at J, leaving 6 bases unmatched. CDR3 nucleotides: TGTGCCAGCAGCTTAGTCCGAGCGGGGGGGCGCTACAATGAGCAGTTCTTC. Translating gives CASSLVRAGGRYNEQFF.

This clonotype was seen at least ten times. CDR3 in amino acids: CASSPTGYHNEQFF. For the CDR3, the DNA is TGTGCCAGCAGCCCTACAGGGTATCACAATGAGCAGTTCTTC. The chain has TRBV7-2 and TRBJ2-1, with D perhaps TRBD1 (6 bases). This CDR3 region has 14 residues. Trimming shortened V by 5 bases and J by 5 bases, and 13 bases separated the two germline ends. CDR1 is SGHTA, CDR2 FQGNSA, per germline.

This clonotype appeared many times. The V gene is TRBV7-8, the J gene TRBJ2-1; 11 bases fit TRBD2. V was pared by 5 bases and J by 1 base, with 4 bases of the junction left unmatched. Germline V lookup: CDR1 SGHVS, CDR2 FQNEAQ. The CDR3 has 16 amino acids. CDR3 amino acids: CASSPLAGGSYNEQFF. DNA for the CDR3: TGTGCCAGCAGCCCTCTAGCGGGGGGTTCCTACAATGAGCAGTTCTTC.

The rearrangement joins TRBV27 to TRBJ2-1, with 10 bases aligning to TRBD2. V dropped 6 bases and J dropped 4; count of bases not matched to a gene: 9. Germline loops: CDR1 MNHEY, CDR2 SMNVEV (reference sequence). The CDR3 has 16 amino acids. CDR3 region: CASSLGVAGGYNEQFF. The CDR3 DNA follows: TGTGCCAGCAGCCTGGGGGTAGCGGGGGGTTACAATGAGCAGTTCTTC.

V gene TRBV15 combines with J gene TRBJ1-2; maybe TRBD1 (5 bases). Germline loops: CDR1 LNHNV, CDR2 YYDKDF (reference sequence). The CDR3 has 15 amino acids. V was clipped by 1 base and J by 4 bases, with 13 bases between them. CDR3 loop: CATSRGAFGGYGYTF. The CDR3 coding sequence is TGTGCCACCAGCAGAGGTGCCTTTGGGGGCTATGGCTACACCTTC.

This clonotype was recorded a few times. The chain combines TRBV6-6 with TRBJ2-3; 10 bases are a match to TRBD2. Trimming took 0 bases from V and 4 from J; bases not matched to a gene: 10. CDR3 length: 18 amino acids. Germline V gene data show CDR1 as MNHNY and CDR2 as SVGAGI (reference sequence). The CDR3 region has the DNA TGTGCCAGCAGTTACTCTGGACTAAGCGGGGGGGCAGCAGATACGCAGTATTTT. It is translated as CASSYSGLSGGAADTQYF.

This clonotype occurred a few times. In DNA, the CDR3 is TGTGCCAGCAGTGACGGAGGGGATTGGACAGATACGCAGTATTTT. It yields the protein CASSDGGDWTDTQYF. The gene calls are TRBV6-4 and TRBJ2-3, with D perhaps TRBD2 (6 bases). Trimming removed 2 bases from V and 3 bases from J, with 12 bases in between. CDR3 length: 15 residues. CDR1 MRHNA and CDR2 SNTAGT come from the germline V gene.